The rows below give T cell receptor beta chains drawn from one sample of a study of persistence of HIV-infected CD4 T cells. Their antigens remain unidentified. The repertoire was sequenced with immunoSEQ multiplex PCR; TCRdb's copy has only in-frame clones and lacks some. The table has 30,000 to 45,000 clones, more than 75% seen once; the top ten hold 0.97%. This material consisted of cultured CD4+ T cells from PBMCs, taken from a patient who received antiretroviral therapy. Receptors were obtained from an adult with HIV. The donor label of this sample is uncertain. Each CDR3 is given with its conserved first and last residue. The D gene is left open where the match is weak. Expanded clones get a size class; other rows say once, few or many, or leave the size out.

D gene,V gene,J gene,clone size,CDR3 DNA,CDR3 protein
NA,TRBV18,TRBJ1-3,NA,TGTGCCAGCTCACCACCGCCGGGGGACACCATATATTTT,CASSPPPGDTIYF
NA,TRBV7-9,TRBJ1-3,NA,TGTGCCAGCAGTAACAACTTAGGGCGGTCCATATATTTT,CASSNNLGRSIYF
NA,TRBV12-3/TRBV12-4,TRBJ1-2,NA,TGTGCCAGCAGCTCACTCCTTGGGAGCCAAAACTTC,CASSSLLGSQNF
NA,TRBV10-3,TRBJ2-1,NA,TGTGCCCACAATGGCGGGGCAGGTTTAAATGAGCAGTTCTTC,CAHNGGAGLNEQFF
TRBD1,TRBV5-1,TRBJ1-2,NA,TGCGCCAGCAGCTTGGTCCAGGGGGCCTATGGCTACACCTTC,CASSLVQGAYGYTF
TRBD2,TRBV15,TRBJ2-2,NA,TGTGCCACCAGCAGGCCCTGGGGGGGGTCGGGCACCGGGGAGCTGTTTTTT,CATSRPWGGSGTGELFF
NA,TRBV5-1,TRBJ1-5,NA,TGCGCCAGCAGCTTGGGAACGGGTAGCAATCAGCCCCAGCATTTT,CASSLGTGSNQPQHF
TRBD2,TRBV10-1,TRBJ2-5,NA,TGCGCCAGCAGTGAAGGAGCGGGGGCCCAAGAGACCCAGTACTTC,CASSEGAGAQETQYF
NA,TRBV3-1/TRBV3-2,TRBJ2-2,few,TGTGCCAGCAGCCAAGTTCCTACGGGACAAAACACCGGGGAGCTGTTTTTT,CASSQVPTGQNTGELFF
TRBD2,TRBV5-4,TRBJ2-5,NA,TGTGCCAGCAGCCGGCGGGGGGAAGAGACCCAGTACTTC,CASSRRGEETQYF